This T cell receptor beta chain is from a study of T cell changes during pregnancy in multiple sclerosis. Sequenced by immunoSEQ multiplex PCR; TCRdb stores in-frame clones only, minus some. The table includes over 70,000 clones, roughly 92% detected once. Germline lookup yields CDR1 SGHVS and CDR2 FQNEAQ. The CDR3 is made up of 17 amino acids. V shed 6 bases and J shed 2 bases, with 21 bases lying between them. A single count supports this clone. This sequence joins TRBV7-8 and TRBJ2-3, with D possibly being TRBD2 (6 bases). The specimen comprised peripheral blood, sampled in the third trimester of pregnancy. The TCR was taken from a female donor in good health, enrolled as a control in a pregnancy study. Written as DNA, the CDR3 is TGTGCCAGCAGGGCTAGCGTGAGATCGCCCTACACAGATACGCAGTATTTT. Residues: CASRASVRSPYTDTQYF.